This TCR beta chain comes out of a study of blood T cell repertoires in COVID-19. Trimming cost V 3 bases and J 4 bases, with 18 bases left between them. CDR3 length equals 16 residues. Germline CDR1 and CDR2: KGHSH and LQKENI. Under the authors' procedure: Amplification from reference gene primers served as the basis for estimated nucleated cell counts. Assay used: immunoSEQ multiplex PCR; TCRdb lists only in-frame clones, some missing. That table gives V, J and clone size, and the DNA gave D and trimming. The sample carries about 180,000 clones, 87% recorded once. The source of this sequence is a woman between 50 and 59 years old with acute or convalescent COVID-19. Sequencing input: peripheral blood. The chain employs TRBV18 and TRBJ1-1, with D perhaps TRBD1 (5 bases). This chain's CDR3 is CASSPKSWGEGTEAFF. The CDR3 DNA reads TGTGCCAGCTCACCTAAATCGTGGGGGGAAGGCACTGAAGCTTTCTTT.